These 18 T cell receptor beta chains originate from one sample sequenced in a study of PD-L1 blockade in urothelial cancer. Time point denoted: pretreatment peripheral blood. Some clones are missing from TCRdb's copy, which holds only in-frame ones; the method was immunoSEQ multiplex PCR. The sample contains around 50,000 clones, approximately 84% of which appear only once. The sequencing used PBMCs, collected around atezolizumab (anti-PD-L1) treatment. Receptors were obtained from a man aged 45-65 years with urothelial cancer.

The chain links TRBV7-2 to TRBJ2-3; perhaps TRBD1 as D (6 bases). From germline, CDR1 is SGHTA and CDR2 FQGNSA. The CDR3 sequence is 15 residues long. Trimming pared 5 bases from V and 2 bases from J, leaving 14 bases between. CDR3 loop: CASSHKQGTTDTQYF. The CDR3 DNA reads TGTGCCAGCAGCCACAAACAGGGCACCACAGATACGCAGTATTTT.

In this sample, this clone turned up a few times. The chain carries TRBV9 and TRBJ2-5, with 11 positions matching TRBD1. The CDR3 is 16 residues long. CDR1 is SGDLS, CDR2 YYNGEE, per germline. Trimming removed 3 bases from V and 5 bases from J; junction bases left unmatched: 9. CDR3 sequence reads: CASSEGTGGWRETQYF. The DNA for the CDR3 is TGTGCCAGCAGCGAGGGGACAGGGGGATGGCGGGAGACCCAGTACTTC. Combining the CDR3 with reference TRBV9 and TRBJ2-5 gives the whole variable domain DSGVTQTPKHLITATGQRVTLRCSPRSGDLSVYWYQQSLDQGLQFLIQYYNGEERAKGNILERFSAQQFPDLHSELNLSSLELGDSALYFCASSEGTGGWRETQYFGPGTRLLVL.

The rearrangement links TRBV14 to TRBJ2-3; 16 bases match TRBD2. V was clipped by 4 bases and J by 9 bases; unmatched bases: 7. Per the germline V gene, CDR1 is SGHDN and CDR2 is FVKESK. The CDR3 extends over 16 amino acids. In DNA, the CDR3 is TGTGCCAGCAGCCGCCTCGGGACTAGCGGGGGGGCGACGCAGTATTTT. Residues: CASSRLGTSGGATQYF.

The CDR3 bases are TGTGCCAGCAGCCCAGGAGCGGGACTAGCGGGAGGGCGCGGAGATACGCAGTATTTT. This translates into CASSPGAGLAGGRGDTQYF. This rearrangement joins TRBV11-2 to TRBJ2-3; TRBD2 matches at 16 bases. The V gene's germline CDR1 is SGHAT and CDR2 FQNNGV. J gave up 5 bases and V 5 bases, and 13 bases lay outside the gene matches. CDR3 size: 19 residues.

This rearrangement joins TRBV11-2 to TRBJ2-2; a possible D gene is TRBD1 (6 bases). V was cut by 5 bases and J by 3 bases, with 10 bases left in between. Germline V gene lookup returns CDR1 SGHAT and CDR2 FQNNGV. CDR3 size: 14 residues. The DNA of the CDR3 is TGTGCCAGCAGCATAGGACAGTACACCGGGGAGCTGTTTTTT. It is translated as CASSIGQYTGELFF. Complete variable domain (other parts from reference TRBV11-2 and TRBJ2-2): EAGVAQSPRYKIIEKRQSVAFWCNPISGHATLYWYQQILGQGPKLLIQFQNNGVVDDSQLPKDRFSAERLKGVDSTLKIQPAKLEDSAVYLCASSIGQYTGELFFGEGSRLTVL.

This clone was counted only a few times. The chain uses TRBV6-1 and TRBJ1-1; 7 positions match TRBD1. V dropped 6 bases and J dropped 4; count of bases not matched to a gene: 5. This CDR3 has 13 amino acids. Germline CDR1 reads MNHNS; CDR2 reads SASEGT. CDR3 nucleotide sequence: TGTGCCAGCAGACAGGGGAGGTTCACTGAAGCTTTCTTT. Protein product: CASRQGRFTEAFF.

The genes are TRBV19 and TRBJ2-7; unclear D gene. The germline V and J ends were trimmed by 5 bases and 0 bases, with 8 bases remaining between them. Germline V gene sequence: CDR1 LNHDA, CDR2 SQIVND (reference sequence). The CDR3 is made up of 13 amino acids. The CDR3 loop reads CASSPGFSYEQYF. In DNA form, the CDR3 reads TGTGCCAGTAGTCCGGGTTTCTCCTACGAGCAGTACTTC.

The CDR3, as DNA: TGTGCCAGCAGCGCCTCGGGACAGGGGGCCTACGAGCAGTACTTC. As protein: CASSASGQGAYEQYF. V usage is TRBV9 and J usage is TRBJ2-7; 11 bases match TRBD1. Germline CDR1 is SGDLS and CDR2 is YYNGEE. J was trimmed by 2 bases and V by 3 bases; bases with no gene match: 4. The CDR3 consists of 15 residues.

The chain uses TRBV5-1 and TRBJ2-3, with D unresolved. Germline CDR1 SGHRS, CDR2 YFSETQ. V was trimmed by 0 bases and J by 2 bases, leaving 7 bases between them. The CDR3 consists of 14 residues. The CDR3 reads CASSLGAPTDTQYF. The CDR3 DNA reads TGCGCCAGCAGCTTGGGGGCCCCCACAGATACGCAGTATTTT.

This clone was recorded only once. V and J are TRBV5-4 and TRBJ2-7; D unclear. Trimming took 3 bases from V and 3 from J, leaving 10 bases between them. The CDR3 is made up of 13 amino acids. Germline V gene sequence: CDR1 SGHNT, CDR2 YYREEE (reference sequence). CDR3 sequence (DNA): TGTGCCAGCAGCTCCGAAGCACTCTACGAGCAGTACTTC. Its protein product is CASSSEALYEQYF.

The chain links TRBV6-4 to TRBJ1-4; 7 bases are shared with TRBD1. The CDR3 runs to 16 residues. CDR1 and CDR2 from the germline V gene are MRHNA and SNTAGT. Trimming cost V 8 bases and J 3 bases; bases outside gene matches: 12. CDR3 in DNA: TGTGCCAGCCTAGTGAAATTAGGGGGCCCTAATGAAAAACTGTTTTTT. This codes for CASLVKLGGPNEKLFF.

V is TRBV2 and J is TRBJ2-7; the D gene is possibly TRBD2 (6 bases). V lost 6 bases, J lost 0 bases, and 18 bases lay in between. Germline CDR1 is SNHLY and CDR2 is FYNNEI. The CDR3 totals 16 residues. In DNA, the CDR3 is TGTGCCAGCAGGGAACCGGGACTCCAGAGCTCCTACGAGCAGTACTTC. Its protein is CASREPGLQSSYEQYF.

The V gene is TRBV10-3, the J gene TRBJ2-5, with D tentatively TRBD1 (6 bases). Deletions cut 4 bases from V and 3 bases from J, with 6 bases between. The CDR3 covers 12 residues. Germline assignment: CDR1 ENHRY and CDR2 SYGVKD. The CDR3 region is CAISGTEETQYF. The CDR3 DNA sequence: TGTGCCATCAGTGGGACAGAAGAGACCCAGTACTTC.

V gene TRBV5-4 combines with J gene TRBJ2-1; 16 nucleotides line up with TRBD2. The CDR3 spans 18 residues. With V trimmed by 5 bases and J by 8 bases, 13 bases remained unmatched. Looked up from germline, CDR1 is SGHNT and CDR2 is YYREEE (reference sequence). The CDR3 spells CASSSASGTSGGADEQFF. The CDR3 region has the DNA TGTGCCAGCAGTTCGGCCTCCGGGACTAGCGGGGGGGCCGATGAGCAGTTCTTC.

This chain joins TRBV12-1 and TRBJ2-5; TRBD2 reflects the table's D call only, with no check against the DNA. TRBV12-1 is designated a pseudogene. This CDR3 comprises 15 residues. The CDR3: CASSFSGGAQETQYF. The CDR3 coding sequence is TGTGCCAGCAGCTTTAGCGGGGGGGCCCAAGAGACCCAGTACTTC.

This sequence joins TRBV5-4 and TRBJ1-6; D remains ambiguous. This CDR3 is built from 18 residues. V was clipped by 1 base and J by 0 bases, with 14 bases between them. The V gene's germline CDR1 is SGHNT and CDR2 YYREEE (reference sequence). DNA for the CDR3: TGTGCCAGCAGCTTGTCAAAGAGAACGAGCTCCTATAATTCACCCCTCCACTTT. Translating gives CASSLSKRTSSYNSPLHF.

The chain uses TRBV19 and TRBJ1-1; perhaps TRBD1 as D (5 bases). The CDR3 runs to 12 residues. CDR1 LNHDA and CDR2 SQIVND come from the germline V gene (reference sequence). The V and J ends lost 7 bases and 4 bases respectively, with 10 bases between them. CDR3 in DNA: TGTGCCAGTACGAGGGGAGGCACTGAAGCTTTCTTT. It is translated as CASTRGGTEAFF. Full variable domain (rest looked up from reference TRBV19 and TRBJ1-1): DGGITQSPKYLFRKEGQNVTLSCEQNLNHDAMYWYRQDPGQGLRLIYYSQIVNDFQKGDIAEGYSVSREKKESFPLTVTSAQKNPTAFYLCASTRGGTEAFFGQGTRLTVV.

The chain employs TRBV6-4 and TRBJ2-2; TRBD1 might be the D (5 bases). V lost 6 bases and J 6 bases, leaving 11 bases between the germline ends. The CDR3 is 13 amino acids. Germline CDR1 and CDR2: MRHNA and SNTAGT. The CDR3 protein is CASSSGQPGELFF. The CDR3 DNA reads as TGTGCCAGCAGCTCTGGACAACCCGGGGAGCTGTTTTTT.